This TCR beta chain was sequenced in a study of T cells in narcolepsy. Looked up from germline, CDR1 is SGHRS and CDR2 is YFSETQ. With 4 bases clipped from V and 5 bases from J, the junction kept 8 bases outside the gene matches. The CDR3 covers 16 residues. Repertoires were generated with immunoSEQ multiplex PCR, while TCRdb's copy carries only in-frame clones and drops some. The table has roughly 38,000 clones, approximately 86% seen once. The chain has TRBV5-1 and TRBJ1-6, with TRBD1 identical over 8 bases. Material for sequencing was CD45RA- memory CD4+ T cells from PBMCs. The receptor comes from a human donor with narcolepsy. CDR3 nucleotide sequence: TGCGCCAGCAGCAGGAACAGGGGGTTCGATAATTCACCCCTCCACTTT. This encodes CASSRNRGFDNSPLHF. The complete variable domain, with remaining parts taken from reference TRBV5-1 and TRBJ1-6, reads KAGVTQTPRYLIKTRGQQVTLSCSPISGHRSVSWYQQTPGQGLQFLFEYFSETQRNKGNFPGRFSGRQFSNSRSEMNVSTLELGDSALYLCASSRNRGFDNSPLHFGNGTRLTVT.